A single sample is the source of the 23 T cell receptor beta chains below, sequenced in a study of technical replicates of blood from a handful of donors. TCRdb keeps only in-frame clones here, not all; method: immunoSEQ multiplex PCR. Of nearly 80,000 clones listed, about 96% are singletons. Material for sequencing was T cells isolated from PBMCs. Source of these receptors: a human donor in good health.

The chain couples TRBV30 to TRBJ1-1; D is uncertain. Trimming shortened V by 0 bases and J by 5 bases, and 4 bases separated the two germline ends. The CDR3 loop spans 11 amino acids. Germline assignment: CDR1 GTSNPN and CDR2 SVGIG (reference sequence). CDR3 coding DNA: TGTGCCTGGAGTGTGAGTACTGAAGCTTTCTTT. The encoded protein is CAWSVSTEAFF.

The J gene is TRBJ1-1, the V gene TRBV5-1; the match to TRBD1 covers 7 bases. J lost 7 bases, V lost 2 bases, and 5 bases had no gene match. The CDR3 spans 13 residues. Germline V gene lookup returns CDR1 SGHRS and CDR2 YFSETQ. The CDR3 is CASSFRTGLEAFF. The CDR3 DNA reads TGCGCCAGCAGCTTCAGGACAGGCCTTGAAGCTTTCTTT.

CDR3 sequence reads: CASSSRLGASYEQYF. The CDR3 DNA reads TGTGCCAGCAGCTCCCGCCTGGGCGCCTCCTACGAGCAGTACTTC. V and J are TRBV13 and TRBJ2-7, with unresolved D. The V gene's germline CDR1 is PRHDT and CDR2 FYEKMQ (reference sequence). The CDR3 has 15 residues. The ends were cut back, 4 bases at V and 0 bases at J, with 13 bases in the middle.

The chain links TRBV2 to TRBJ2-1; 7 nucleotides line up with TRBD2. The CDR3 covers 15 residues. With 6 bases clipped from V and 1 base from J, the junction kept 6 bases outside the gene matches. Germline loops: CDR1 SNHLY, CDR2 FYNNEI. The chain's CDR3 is CASSFRGVSYNEQFF. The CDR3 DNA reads TGTGCCAGCAGCTTCCGGGGGGTGTCCTACAATGAGCAGTTCTTC.

CDR3 in amino acids: CASSFPDRQPQHF. CDR3 DNA sequence: TGTGCCAGCAGTTTCCCGGACAGGCAGCCCCAGCATTTT. V and J are TRBV28 and TRBJ1-5, with 7 positions matching TRBD1. The V gene end was trimmed by 3 bases and the J gene end by 7 bases; junction bases not matched to a gene: 3. CDR1 and CDR2 (germline): MDHEN, SYDVKM. The CDR3 loop spans 13 amino acids.

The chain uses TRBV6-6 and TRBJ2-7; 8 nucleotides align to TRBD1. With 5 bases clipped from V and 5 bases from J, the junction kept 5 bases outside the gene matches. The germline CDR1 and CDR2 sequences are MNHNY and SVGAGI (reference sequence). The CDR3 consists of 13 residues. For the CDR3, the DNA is TGTGCCAGCAGTCCACAGGGGGACAACGAGCAGTACTTC. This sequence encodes CASSPQGDNEQYF.

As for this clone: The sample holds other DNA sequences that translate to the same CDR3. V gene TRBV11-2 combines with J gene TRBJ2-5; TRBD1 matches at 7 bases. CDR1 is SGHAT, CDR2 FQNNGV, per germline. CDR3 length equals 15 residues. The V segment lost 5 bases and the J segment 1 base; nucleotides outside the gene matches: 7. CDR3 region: CASSLGTDTQETQYF. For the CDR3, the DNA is TGTGCCAGCAGCCTAGGGACAGACACCCAAGAGACCCAGTACTTC.

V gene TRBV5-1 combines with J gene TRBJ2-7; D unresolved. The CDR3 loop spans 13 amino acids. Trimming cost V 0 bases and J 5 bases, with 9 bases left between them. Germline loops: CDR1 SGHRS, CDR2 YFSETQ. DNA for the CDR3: TGCGCCAGCAGCTTGGCCTCTATGGACGAGCAGTACTTC. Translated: CASSLASMDEQYF.

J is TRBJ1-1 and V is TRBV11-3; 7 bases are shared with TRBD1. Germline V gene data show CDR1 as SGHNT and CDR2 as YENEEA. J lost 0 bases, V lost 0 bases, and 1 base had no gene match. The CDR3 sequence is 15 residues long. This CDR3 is CASSLDGTVNTEAFF. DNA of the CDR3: TGTGCCAGCAGCTTAGATGGGACAGTGAACACTGAAGCTTTCTTT.

CDR3: CASNPTSGNTGELFF. The CDR3 coding sequence is TGTGCCAGCAATCCGACTAGCGGAAACACCGGGGAGCTGTTTTTT. The chain carries TRBV6-6 and TRBJ2-2; TRBD2 matches 9 bases. The germline CDR1 and CDR2 sequences are MNHNY and SVGAGI (reference sequence). Trimming removed 7 bases from V and 2 bases from J; junction bases left unmatched: 5. The CDR3 runs to 15 residues.

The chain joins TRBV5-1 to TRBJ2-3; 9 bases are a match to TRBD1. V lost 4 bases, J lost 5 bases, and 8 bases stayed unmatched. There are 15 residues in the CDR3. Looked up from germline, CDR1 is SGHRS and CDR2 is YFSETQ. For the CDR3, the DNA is TGCGCCAGCAGCGCCCGGGACAGGGCTATAGATACGCAGTATTTT. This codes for CASSARDRAIDTQYF.

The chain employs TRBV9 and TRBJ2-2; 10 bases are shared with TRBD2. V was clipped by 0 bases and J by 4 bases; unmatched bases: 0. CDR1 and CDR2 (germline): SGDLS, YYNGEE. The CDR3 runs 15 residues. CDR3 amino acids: CASSVASGSTGELFF. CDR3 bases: TGTGCCAGCAGCGTAGCTAGCGGGAGCACCGGGGAGCTGTTTTTT.

The CDR3 coding sequence is TGTGCCACCAGCAGAGCGGGAGGGTCGTACGAGCAGTACTTC. Its protein product is CATSRAGGSYEQYF. The chain recombines TRBV15 with TRBJ2-7; 8 positions match TRBD2. The CDR3 sequence is 14 residues long. Trimming at V came to 1 base and at J to 4 bases, leaving 3 bases not matched to a gene. Germline CDR1 is LNHNV and CDR2 is YYDKDF (reference sequence).

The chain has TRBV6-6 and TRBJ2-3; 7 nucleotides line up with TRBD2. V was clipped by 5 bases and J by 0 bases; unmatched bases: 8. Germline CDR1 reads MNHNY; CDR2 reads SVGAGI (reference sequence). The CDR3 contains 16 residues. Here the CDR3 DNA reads TGTGCCAGCAGTATTGGACTAGGGGCTAGCACAGATACGCAGTATTTT. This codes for CASSIGLGASTDTQYF.

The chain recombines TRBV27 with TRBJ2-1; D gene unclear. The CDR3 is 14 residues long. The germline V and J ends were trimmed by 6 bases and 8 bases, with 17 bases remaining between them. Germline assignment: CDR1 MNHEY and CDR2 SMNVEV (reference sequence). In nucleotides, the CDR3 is TGTGCCAGCAGCCCGTCGGTCCCGTCTCATGAGCAGTTCTTC. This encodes CASSPSVPSHEQFF.

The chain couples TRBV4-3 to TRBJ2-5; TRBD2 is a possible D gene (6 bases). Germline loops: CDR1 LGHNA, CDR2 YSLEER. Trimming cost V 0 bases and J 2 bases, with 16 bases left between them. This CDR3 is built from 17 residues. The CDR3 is CASSQDTPSSEQETQYF. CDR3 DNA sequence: TGCGCCAGCAGCCAAGATACCCCTTCTAGCGAACAAGAGACCCAGTACTTC.

DNA for the CDR3: TGTGCCAGCAGCATGGGACTAGCGGGAGAATACGAGCAGTACTTC. Its translation: CASSMGLAGEYEQYF. The chain combines TRBV4-2 with TRBJ2-7; 14 nucleotides agree with TRBD2. The CDR3 is 15 residues long. Germline-derived CDR1 and CDR2 are LGHNA and YNFKEQ. With 5 bases clipped from V and 4 bases from J, the junction kept 4 bases outside the gene matches.

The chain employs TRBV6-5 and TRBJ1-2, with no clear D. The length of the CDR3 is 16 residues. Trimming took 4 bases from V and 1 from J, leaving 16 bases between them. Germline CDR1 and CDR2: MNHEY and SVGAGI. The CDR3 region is CASSSSLAGINYGYTF. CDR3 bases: TGTGCCAGCAGTTCCTCCCTGGCGGGGATTAACTATGGCTACACCTTC.

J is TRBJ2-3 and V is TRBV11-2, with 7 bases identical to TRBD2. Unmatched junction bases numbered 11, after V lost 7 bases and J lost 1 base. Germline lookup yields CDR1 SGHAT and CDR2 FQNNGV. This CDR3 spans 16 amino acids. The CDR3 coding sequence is TGTGCCAGCACCTTCCTCGCGGGAGCTGGCACAGATACGCAGTATTTT. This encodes CASTFLAGAGTDTQYF.

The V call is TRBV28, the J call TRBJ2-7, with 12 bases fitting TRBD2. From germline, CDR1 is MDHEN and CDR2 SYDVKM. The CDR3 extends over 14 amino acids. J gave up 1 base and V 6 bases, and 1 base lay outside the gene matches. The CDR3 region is CASRGLAGSYEQYF. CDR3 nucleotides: TGTGCCAGCAGAGGACTAGCGGGATCCTACGAGCAGTACTTC.

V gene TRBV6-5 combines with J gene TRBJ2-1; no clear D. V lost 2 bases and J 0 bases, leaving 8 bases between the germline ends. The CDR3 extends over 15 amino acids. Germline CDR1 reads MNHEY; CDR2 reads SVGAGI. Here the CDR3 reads CASSYNQFSYNEQFF. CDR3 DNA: TGTGCCAGCAGTTACAACCAGTTCTCCTACAATGAGCAGTTCTTC.

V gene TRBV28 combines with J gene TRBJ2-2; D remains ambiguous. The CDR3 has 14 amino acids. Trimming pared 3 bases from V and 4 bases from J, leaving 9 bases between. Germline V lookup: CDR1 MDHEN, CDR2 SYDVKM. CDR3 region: CASSFQQSTGELFF. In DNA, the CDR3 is TGTGCCAGCAGTTTCCAACAGAGCACCGGGGAGCTGTTTTTT.

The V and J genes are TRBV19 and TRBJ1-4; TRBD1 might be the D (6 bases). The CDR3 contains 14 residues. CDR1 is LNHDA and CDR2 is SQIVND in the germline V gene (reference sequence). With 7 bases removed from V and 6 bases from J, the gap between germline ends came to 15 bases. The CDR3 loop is CASTQGREHEKLFF. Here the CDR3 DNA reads TGTGCCAGTACTCAGGGGAGAGAGCATGAAAAACTGTTTTTT. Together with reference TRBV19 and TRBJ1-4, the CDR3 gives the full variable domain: DGGITQSPKYLFRKEGQNVTLSCEQNLNHDAMYWYRQDPGQGLRLIYYSQIVNDFQKGDIAEGYSVSREKKESFPLTVTSAQKNPTAFYLCASTQGREHEKLFFGSGTQLSVL.